This T cell receptor (beta chain) was identified during a study of immune evolution from preneoplasia to lung adenocarcinoma. Points from the study as a whole: Clonality was highest in normal lung, lower in later-stage lesions apparently. KRAS-mutant nodules had the highest T cell clonality.

Using immunoSEQ multiplex PCR, the repertoire was profiled, and TCRdb retains in-frame clones only, with some absent. The sample yields 9,500 to 15,000 clones, over 75% seen once. In germline, CDR1 is SGHVS, CDR2 FQNEAQ. V lost 5 bases to trimming and J lost 5 bases; unmatched junction nucleotides: 8. This CDR3 region has 14 residues. Turning to this clone: The antigen is not known.

V and J are TRBV7-8 and TRBJ1-1; 7 bases map to TRBD1. The receptor was derived from a person aged 50-75 years with lung adenocarcinoma. Sequencing was done on a sample of FFPE tissue from an adenomatous hyperplasia lung lesion. The subset here: atypical adenomatous hyperplasia (AAH), lung preneoplasia. Here the CDR3 reads CASSLANRGTEAFF. The CDR3 region has the DNA TGTGCCAGCAGCCTTGCGAACAGGGGAACTGAAGCTTTCTTT.